The rows below give T cell receptor beta chains drawn from one sample of a study of monozygotic twins with inflammatory bowel disease. TCRdb reprocessed the 5' RACE reads and keeps a single row for each CDR3 protein, giving no DNA. This repertoire comprises roughly 170,000 distinct CDR3 sequences; its ten largest clones make up less than 8%. The sample comprised blood. Receptors originate from a human donor with ulcerative colitis or Crohn's disease, or a healthy co-twin of an affected twin (not recorded which). Both conserved end residues are part of each CDR3.

>TRBV15|TRBJ1-4
CATSRDSGRLFF
>TRBV24-1|TRBJ2-1
CATSRDSLGGNEQFF
>TRBV29-1|TRBJ2-3
CSVESGTDTQYF
>TRBV11-2|TRBJ2-7
CASSLGGSLYEQYF
>TRBV19|TRBJ2-3
CASSILGYTQYF
>TRBV20-1|TRBJ1-2
CSARDPNYGYTF
>TRBV7-8|TRBJ2-3
CASSLVGGGTDTQYF
>TRBV6-1|TRBJ1-1
CASGRVTGGNTEAFF
>TRBV7-8|TRBJ2-7
CASSPADSLSSYEQYF
>TRBV18|TRBJ2-1
CASSSPSGYNEQFF
>TRBV27|TRBJ2-7
CASSTGTIYEQYF
>TRBV18|TRBJ2-5
CASSRRDGETQYF
>TRBV12-3/TRBV12-4|TRBJ1-3
CASREGGGNTIYF
>TRBV29-1|TRBJ1-2
CSVAPGVNGYTF
>TRBV6-5|TRBJ1-1
CASSLLTGTNTEAFF
>TRBV19|TRBJ2-7
CASRPSGSETYEQYF
>TRBV6-2/TRBV6-3|TRBJ2-5
CASSYSELETQYF
>TRBV7-4|TRBJ1-3
CASSYRQGYSGNTIYF
>TRBV20-1|TRBJ2-3
CSASGGDSKTTQYF
>TRBV20-1|TRBJ1-5
CSARTGVNQPQHF
>TRBV20-1|TRBJ2-7
CSARPHGRGSYEQYF
>TRBV12-3/TRBV12-4|TRBJ1-1
CASSFGQGAKTEAFF
>TRBV29-1|TRBJ2-5
CSVEMGETQYF
>TRBV20-1|TRBJ2-4
CSAPAKNIQYF
>TRBV11-2|TRBJ2-7
CASSVIWGSGVGFSYEQYF
>TRBV7-9|TRBJ1-1
CASSLAVLPGRDTEAFF
>TRBV20-1|TRBJ2-2
CSARVVGGGASGELFF
>TRBV7-9|TRBJ2-1
CASSLANEEFF
>TRBV27|TRBJ2-5
CASSLTGALQETQYF
>TRBV15|TRBJ2-3
CATSRTGKGSTQYF
>TRBV7-6|TRBJ2-7
CASSPVSGGDHVQYF
>TRBV20-1|TRBJ2-2
CSARDLRQGNTGELFF
>TRBV5-1|TRBJ2-1
CASSYSGRASDEQFF
>TRBV30|TRBJ1-2
CAWRRGNYGYTF
>TRBV10-3|TRBJ2-5
CAISETQVETQYF
>TRBV29-1|TRBJ2-3
CSVDGVAATDTQYF
>TRBV7-9|TRBJ1-2
CASSLPSSAGQGYTF
>TRBV6-1|TRBJ2-4
CASSQRRDPNIQYF
>TRBV5-4|TRBJ1-1
CASSGGGIMNTEAFF
>TRBV12-3/TRBV12-4|TRBJ2-7
CASTVAPSEQYF
>TRBV18|TRBJ2-4
CASSPAKLAKNIQYF
>TRBV4-1|TRBJ1-4
CASRRQGRAEKLFF
>TRBV10-3|TRBJ1-6
CAISESGEHSPLHF